Listed here is a single T cell receptor beta chain. At the deep level, the assay was run. Researchers sequenced unsorted PBMC DNA using ten immunoSEQ deep assay plates. The table came from immunoSEQ multiplex PCR; TCRdb's copy has only in-frame clones and leaves some out. The sample shows around 510,000 clones, around 78% of them seen only once. This sample is drawn from a study of shared clonotypes between healthy human individuals. The sequenced material came from PBMCs. The receptor was derived from a woman in her 40s in good health. Some clones in this sample may be carry-over from other donors' samples.

The CDR3 bases are TGTGCCAGCAGTCCGGGACGGAACCAAGAGACCCAGTACTTC. Protein sequence: CASSPGRNQETQYF. The rearrangement links TRBV28 to TRBJ2-5; D tentatively reads TRBD1 or TRBD2 (5 bases each). With 5 bases removed from V and 0 bases from J, the gap between germline ends came to 10 bases. This CDR3 is built from 14 residues. Germline values: CDR1 MDHEN, CDR2 SYDVKM.